This TCR beta chain was captured in a study of control samples from healthy donors and cancer patients. The assay was immunoSEQ multiplex PCR, and TCRdb's table has in-frame clones only and misses some. The sample yields 130,000 or so clones, roughly 92% seen once. This clone was recorded once. The length of the CDR3 is 16 residues. Germline CDR1 and CDR2: MNHEY and SVGEGT. Trimming at V came to 0 bases and at J to 0 bases, leaving 2 bases not matched to a gene. The chain recombines TRBV6-2 or TRBV6-3 with TRBJ2-3, with 8 bases that match TRBD2. The receptor's source is a man younger than 35 in good health. The sample taken for sequencing was blood. The CDR3 is CASSYSRGASTDTQYF. The CDR3 nucleotides read TGTGCCAGCAGTTACTCGCGGGGGGCCAGCACAGATACGCAGTATTTT.